This is a list of T cell receptor beta chains from one sample in a study of blood T cell repertoires in COVID-19. The data were produced by immunoSEQ multiplex PCR, yet TCRdb's version contains in-frame clones alone and is incomplete. The table has more than 150,000 clones, approximately 86% seen once. Specimen: peripheral blood. Receptors were obtained from a middle-aged man with active or convalescent COVID-19. Each CDR3 is given with its conserved first and last residue. D genes are given only for firm matches. A clone size is listed for some rows: how often the clone was seen (once, few, many), or a class if it is expanded.

clone_size: NA
j_call: TRBJ2-5
v_call: TRBV2
d_call: NA
cdr3_nt: TGTGCCAGTTCCAGGGAGACCCAGTACTTC
cdr3_aa: CASSRETQYF

clone_size: NA
j_call: TRBJ1-1
v_call: TRBV6-2/TRBV6-3
d_call: NA
cdr3_nt: TGTGCCAGCAGCGTCGTTAACACTGAAGCTTTCTTT
cdr3_aa: CASSVVNTEAFF

clone_size: NA
j_call: TRBJ1-4
v_call: TRBV11-3
d_call: NA
cdr3_nt: TGTGCCAGCAGCTTAATGTCGGGTGAAAAACTGTTTTTT
cdr3_aa: CASSLMSGEKLFF

clone_size: NA
j_call: TRBJ2-7
v_call: TRBV9
d_call: NA
cdr3_nt: TGTGCCAGCAGCGTACGACCGAGCGGCTACGAGCAGTACTTC
cdr3_aa: CASSVRPSGYEQYF

clone_size: NA
j_call: TRBJ2-2
v_call: TRBV29-1
d_call: NA
cdr3_nt: TGCAGCGTTGGTTCGGGGACCGGGGAGCTGTTTTTT
cdr3_aa: CSVGSGTGELFF

clone_size: NA
j_call: TRBJ2-3
v_call: TRBV2
d_call: NA
cdr3_nt: TGTGCCAGCAGAGCAACAGATACGCAGTATTTT
cdr3_aa: CASRATDTQYF

clone_size: NA
j_call: TRBJ2-1
v_call: TRBV2
d_call: TRBD1
cdr3_nt: TGTGCCAGCAAGGGACAGGGGGTCCGCGAGCAGTTCTTC
cdr3_aa: CASKGQGVREQFF

clone_size: NA
j_call: TRBJ1-1
v_call: TRBV15
d_call: NA
cdr3_nt: TGTGCCACCAGCAGAGATCTAGTACAACTCACTGAAGCTTTCTTT
cdr3_aa: CATSRDLVQLTEAFF

clone_size: NA
j_call: TRBJ1-5
v_call: TRBV19
d_call: NA
cdr3_nt: TGTGCCAGTAGTATAGATACAGGGTTGCAACGTCAGCCCCAGCATTTT
cdr3_aa: CASSIDTGLQRQPQHF

clone_size: few
j_call: TRBJ2-2
v_call: TRBV6-2/TRBV6-3
d_call: TRBD2
cdr3_nt: TGTGCCAGCAGCCCTAATGGACTAGCGGGAGAGAGGACCGGGGAGCTGTTTTTT
cdr3_aa: CASSPNGLAGERTGELFF

clone_size: NA
j_call: TRBJ2-1
v_call: TRBV6-2/TRBV6-3
d_call: TRBD2
cdr3_nt: TGTGCCAGCAGTCCACTAGCGGCCTCCTACAATGAGCAGTTCTTC
cdr3_aa: CASSPLAASYNEQFF

clone_size: NA
j_call: TRBJ2-3
v_call: TRBV2
d_call: NA
cdr3_nt: TGTGCCAGCAGGAAATCCACAGGGGGGGCAGATACGCAGTATTTT
cdr3_aa: CASRKSTGGADTQYF

clone_size: NA
j_call: TRBJ2-5
v_call: TRBV5-4
d_call: NA
cdr3_nt: TGTGCCAGCAGCTTAGCCCTAGGGACCCAGTACTTC
cdr3_aa: CASSLALGTQYF

clone_size: NA
j_call: TRBJ2-7
v_call: TRBV27
d_call: TRBD1
cdr3_nt: TGTGCCAGCAGTATGGACAGGCCGAGCTCCTACGAGCAGTACTTC
cdr3_aa: CASSMDRPSSYEQYF

clone_size: once
j_call: TRBJ2-3
v_call: TRBV7-2
d_call: TRBD2
cdr3_nt: TGTGCCAGCAGCTTAGTCGGAGCGGGGGATAGGCAGTATTTT
cdr3_aa: CASSLVGAGDRQYF

clone_size: NA
j_call: TRBJ1-3
v_call: TRBV24-1
d_call: TRBD1
cdr3_nt: TGTGCCACCAGCCAGACAGGGGACGTCGGAAACACCATATATTTT
cdr3_aa: CATSQTGDVGNTIYF

clone_size: few
j_call: TRBJ2-7
v_call: TRBV6-5
d_call: TRBD2
cdr3_nt: TGTGCCAGCAGTTATTTCGGGGGGAGCTCCTACGAGCAGTACTTC
cdr3_aa: CASSYFGGSSYEQYF

clone_size: NA
j_call: TRBJ2-1
v_call: TRBV24-1
d_call: TRBD2
cdr3_nt: TGTGCCACCAGCACTAGCGGGAGGAACAATGAGCAGTTCTTC
cdr3_aa: CATSTSGRNNEQFF

clone_size: NA
j_call: TRBJ2-7
v_call: TRBV5-1
d_call: NA
cdr3_nt: TGCGCCAGTACGCCGGGACAAACCTACGAGCAGTACTTC
cdr3_aa: CASTPGQTYEQYF

clone_size: NA
j_call: TRBJ2-2
v_call: TRBV7-8
d_call: NA
cdr3_nt: TGTGCCAGCGCCCTAGCGAACACCGGGGAGCTGTTTTTT
cdr3_aa: CASALANTGELFF

clone_size: few
j_call: TRBJ2-7
v_call: TRBV7-6
d_call: TRBD1
cdr3_nt: TGTGCCAGCAGCACGACAGGGGACGAGCAGTACTTC
cdr3_aa: CASSTTGDEQYF

clone_size: NA
j_call: TRBJ1-1
v_call: TRBV5-4
d_call: NA
cdr3_nt: TGTGCCAGCAGCCCGGTGGGGAGCACTGAAGCTTTCTTT
cdr3_aa: CASSPVGSTEAFF

clone_size: once
j_call: TRBJ2-5
v_call: TRBV6-5
d_call: NA
cdr3_nt: TGTGCCGCCCGGACAGAGGGAGTTGAGACCCAGTACTTC
cdr3_aa: CAARTEGVETQYF

clone_size: NA
j_call: TRBJ2-2
v_call: TRBV24-1
d_call: NA
cdr3_nt: TGTGCCACCAGCGTATTTACCGGGGAGCTGTTTTTT
cdr3_aa: CATSVFTGELFF

clone_size: NA
j_call: TRBJ1-1
v_call: TRBV5-4
d_call: TRBD1
cdr3_nt: TGTGCCAGCAGCGCAACGACAGGGTCTCACACTGAAGCTTTCTTT
cdr3_aa: CASSATTGSHTEAFF

clone_size: NA
j_call: TRBJ1-5
v_call: TRBV2
d_call: NA
cdr3_nt: TGTGCCAGCACCTATGATGTCGGTCAGCCCCAGCATTTT
cdr3_aa: CASTYDVGQPQHF

clone_size: few
j_call: TRBJ2-2
v_call: TRBV2
d_call: NA
cdr3_nt: TGTGCCAGCAGTGAAGCCCTACGCACCCCGAACACCGGGGAGCTGTTTTTT
cdr3_aa: CASSEALRTPNTGELFF

clone_size: NA
j_call: TRBJ2-3
v_call: TRBV6-5
d_call: TRBD1
cdr3_nt: TGTGCCAGCAGTTACTCACAGGGGGGCACAGATACGCAGTATTTT
cdr3_aa: CASSYSQGGTDTQYF

clone_size: NA
j_call: TRBJ2-2
v_call: TRBV27
d_call: NA
cdr3_nt: TGTGCCAGCAGTTTTGCGCCGGGGTTCGGGGAGCTGTTTTTT
cdr3_aa: CASSFAPGFGELFF

clone_size: NA
j_call: TRBJ2-7
v_call: TRBV7-2
d_call: TRBD2
cdr3_nt: TGTGCCAGCAGCTGGGGGACTAGCGGGGGGAACGAGCAGTACTTC
cdr3_aa: CASSWGTSGGNEQYF

clone_size: NA
j_call: TRBJ2-3
v_call: TRBV9
d_call: TRBD2
cdr3_nt: TGTGCCAGCAGCATAGCGGGAGGGGACTACACAGATACGCAGTATTTT
cdr3_aa: CASSIAGGDYTDTQYF

clone_size: NA
j_call: TRBJ2-3
v_call: TRBV3-1/TRBV3-2
d_call: TRBD2
cdr3_nt: TGTGCCAGCAGCCAAGATCTAAGCGGGGGGGATACGCAGTATTTT
cdr3_aa: CASSQDLSGGDTQYF

clone_size: NA
j_call: TRBJ1-2
v_call: TRBV5-1
d_call: TRBD1
cdr3_nt: TGCGCCAGCAGCTTGGCTCAGGGGGCTTATAATGGCTACACCTTC
cdr3_aa: CASSLAQGAYNGYTF

clone_size: NA
j_call: TRBJ2-3
v_call: TRBV4-3
d_call: NA
cdr3_nt: TGCGCCAGCAGCCAATTACAGGGAATCGATACGCAGTATTTT
cdr3_aa: CASSQLQGIDTQYF

clone_size: NA
j_call: TRBJ2-3
v_call: TRBV24-1
d_call: TRBD2
cdr3_nt: TGTGCCACCAGTCAGCGGGGCCGCACAGATACGCAGTATTTT
cdr3_aa: CATSQRGRTDTQYF

clone_size: NA
j_call: TRBJ1-5
v_call: TRBV12-3/TRBV12-4
d_call: NA
cdr3_nt: TGTGCCAGCAGTTTGAGGGTAGGTCAGCCCCAGCATTTT
cdr3_aa: CASSLRVGQPQHF

clone_size: NA
j_call: TRBJ2-3
v_call: TRBV6-5
d_call: NA
cdr3_nt: TGTGCCAGCAGTTACTCCGGTGCGCAGTATTTT
cdr3_aa: CASSYSGAQYF

clone_size: NA
j_call: TRBJ2-1
v_call: TRBV3-1/TRBV3-2
d_call: TRBD2
cdr3_nt: TGTGCCAGCAGCCACCTTCGACTAGCGGGTCATTACAATGAGCAGTTCTTC
cdr3_aa: CASSHLRLAGHYNEQFF

clone_size: few
j_call: TRBJ2-4
v_call: TRBV7-9
d_call: TRBD1
cdr3_nt: TGTGCCAGCAGCCCGACAGGGTTCCCAGCCAAAAACATTCAGTACTTC
cdr3_aa: CASSPTGFPAKNIQYF

clone_size: NA
j_call: TRBJ1-3
v_call: TRBV5-1
d_call: TRBD1
cdr3_nt: TGCGCCAGCAGCTGGGACAGGGGTTCTGGAAACACCATATATTTT
cdr3_aa: CASSWDRGSGNTIYF

clone_size: NA
j_call: TRBJ2-5
v_call: TRBV27
d_call: TRBD2
cdr3_nt: TGTGCCAGTAGACTAGCGGGGAAAGAGACCCAGTACTTC
cdr3_aa: CASRLAGKETQYF

clone_size: once
j_call: TRBJ1-1
v_call: TRBV28
d_call: NA
cdr3_nt: TGTGCCAGCGCCCGGGGGGGTGAAGCTTTCTTT
cdr3_aa: CASARGGEAFF

clone_size: NA
j_call: TRBJ2-5
v_call: TRBV5-4
d_call: NA
cdr3_nt: TGTGCCAGCAGCTCACAAGAGACCCAGTACTTC
cdr3_aa: CASSSQETQYF

clone_size: NA
j_call: TRBJ1-5
v_call: TRBV24-1
d_call: TRBD1
cdr3_nt: TGTGCCACCAGTGACAGGGACAGGGGGGACAATCAGCCCCAGCATTTT
cdr3_aa: CATSDRDRGDNQPQHF